Sequencing of this T cell receptor beta chain was carried out in a study of blood T cell repertoires in COVID-19. Study at large: From T cells, B-cell-depleted T cells, or PBMCs came the material, which was cDNA or gDNA.

The CDR3 runs to 15 residues. Trimming took 1 base from V and 3 from J, leaving 13 bases between them. Germline loops: CDR1 MNHEY, CDR2 SMNVEV (reference sequence). The assay was immunoSEQ multiplex PCR, and TCRdb's table has in-frame clones only and misses some. This table has 45,000 to 55,000 clones, more than 80% appearing once. The sequenced sample consisted of peripheral blood. V and J are TRBV27 and TRBJ2-7; D is undetermined. The TCR sequence derives from a human donor in a cohort sampled during active COVID-19. CDR3 sequence: CASSLFDPSGYEQYF. CDR3 coding DNA: TGTGCCAGCAGTTTATTCGACCCCTCAGGCTACGAGCAGTACTTC.